The clone carrying this T cell receptor beta chain was seen just once. Its cognate antigen is unknown. This sample was included in a study of cytomegalovirus exposure and HLA in healthy donors. About the research overall: HLA-typed donors contributed around 85 million unique TCRs, which were held in an early data release.

Study-wide findings and caveats: A later analysis found TCR association rates differed by HLA locus, highest for DRB1 and lowest for HLA-C. Owing to their indistinguishability, certain V segments, notably TRBV6-2 and TRBV6-3, were excluded. Being productive about 90% or about 30% of the time was typical of most TCR beta V segments in an earlier analysis.

PCR was performed using 60 Vbeta and 13 Jbeta primers. Clones were read by immunoSEQ multiplex PCR, and TCRdb kept only the in-frame ones, dropping some. The table records roughly 18,000 clones, 70% to 80% of them present only once. This CDR3 comprises 15 residues. J gave up 3 bases and V 4 bases, and 7 bases lay outside the gene matches. CDR1 is SGHRS and CDR2 is YFSETQ in the germline V gene. This receptor was obtained from a man aged 18 to 29 in good health and CMV-seronegative. The chain joins TRBV5-1 to TRBJ2-1, with TRBD1 matching 7 bases. The specimen was PBMCs. The CDR3 loop is CASSLRDRDYNEQFF. The CDR3, as DNA: TGCGCCAGCAGCCTCCGAGACAGGGACTACAATGAGCAGTTCTTC. The full variable domain, in which reference TRBV5-1 and TRBJ2-1 provide the parts outside the CDR3, is KAGVTQTPRYLIKTRGQQVTLSCSPISGHRSVSWYQQTPGQGLQFLFEYFSETQRNKGNFPGRFSGRQFSNSRSEMNVSTLELGDSALYLCASSLRDRDYNEQFFGPGTRLTVL.